This T cell receptor (beta chain) was sequenced for a study of T cell responses to AZD1222 COVID-19 vaccine. Overall study findings and caveats: Baseline serostatus was positive in only a handful of AZD1222 recipients.

Worth noting for this clone: Its antigen is as yet unknown.

This CDR3 has 16 residues. Germline trimming cut 1 base from V and 4 bases from J; bases unmatched to any gene: 6. Germline CDR1 SGDLS, CDR2 YYNGEE. Second-dose intervals of approximately 4 or approximately 12 weeks were pooled. Sequencing used immunoSEQ multiplex PCR; TCRdb keeps in-frame clones, though not all of them. The sample has over 130,000 clones; over 90% are singletons. The rearrangement joins TRBV9 to TRBJ1-4; 8 bases are a match to TRBD1. This receptor was obtained from an adult who received the AZD1222 COVID-19 vaccine. The starting material was peripheral blood, obtained 28 days after the second AZD1222 dose. DNA for the CDR3: TGTGCCAGCAGCGTATGGGACGGACAGGGTAATGAAAAACTGTTTTTT. This sequence encodes CASSVWDGQGNEKLFF.